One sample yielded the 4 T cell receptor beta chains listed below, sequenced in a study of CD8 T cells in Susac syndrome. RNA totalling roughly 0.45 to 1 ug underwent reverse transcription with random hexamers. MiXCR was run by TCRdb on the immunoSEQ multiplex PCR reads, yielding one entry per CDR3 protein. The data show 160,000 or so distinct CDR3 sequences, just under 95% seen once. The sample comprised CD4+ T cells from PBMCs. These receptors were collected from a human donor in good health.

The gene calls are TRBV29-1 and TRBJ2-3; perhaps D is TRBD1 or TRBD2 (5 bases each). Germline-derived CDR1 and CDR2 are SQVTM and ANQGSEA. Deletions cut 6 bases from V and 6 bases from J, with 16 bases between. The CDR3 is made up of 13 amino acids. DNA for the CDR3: TGCAGCGTGGGGTGGGGCCGCGGGGATACGCAGTATTTT. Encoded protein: CSVGWGRGDTQYF.

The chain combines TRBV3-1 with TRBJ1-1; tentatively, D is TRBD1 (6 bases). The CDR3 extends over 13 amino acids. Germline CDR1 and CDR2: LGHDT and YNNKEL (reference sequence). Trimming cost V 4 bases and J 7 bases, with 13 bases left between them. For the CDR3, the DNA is TGTGCCAGCAGCCCAGGGGAGGGGAGTGAAGCTTTCTTT. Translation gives CASSPGEGSEAFF.

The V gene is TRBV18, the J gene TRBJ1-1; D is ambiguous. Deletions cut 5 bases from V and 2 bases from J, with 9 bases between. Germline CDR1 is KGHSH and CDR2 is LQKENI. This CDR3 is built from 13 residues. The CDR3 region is CASSADPNTEAFF. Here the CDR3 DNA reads TGTGCCAGCTCAGCTGATCCTAACACTGAAGCTTTCTTT.

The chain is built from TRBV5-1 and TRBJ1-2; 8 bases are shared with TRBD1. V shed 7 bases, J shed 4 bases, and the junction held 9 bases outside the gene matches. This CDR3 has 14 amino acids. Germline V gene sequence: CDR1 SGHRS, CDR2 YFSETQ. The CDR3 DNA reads TGCGCCAGCTCGATACAGGGGACAGGCTATGGCTACACCTTC. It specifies CASSIQGTGYGYTF.